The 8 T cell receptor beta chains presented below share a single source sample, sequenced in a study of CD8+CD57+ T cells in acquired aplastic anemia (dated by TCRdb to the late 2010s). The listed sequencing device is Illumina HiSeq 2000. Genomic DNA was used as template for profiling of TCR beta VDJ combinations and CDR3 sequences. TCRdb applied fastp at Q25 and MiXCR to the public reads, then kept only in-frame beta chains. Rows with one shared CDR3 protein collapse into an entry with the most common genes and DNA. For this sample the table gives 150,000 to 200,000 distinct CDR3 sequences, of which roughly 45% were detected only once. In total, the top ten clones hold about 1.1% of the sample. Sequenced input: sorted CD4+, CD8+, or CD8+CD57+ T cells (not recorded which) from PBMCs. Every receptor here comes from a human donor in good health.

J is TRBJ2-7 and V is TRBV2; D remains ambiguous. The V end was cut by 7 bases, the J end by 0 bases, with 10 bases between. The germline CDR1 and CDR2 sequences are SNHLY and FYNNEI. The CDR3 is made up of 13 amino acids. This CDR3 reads CASTIPDSYEQYF. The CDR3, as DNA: TGTGCCAGCACGATCCCAGACTCCTACGAGCAGTACTTC.

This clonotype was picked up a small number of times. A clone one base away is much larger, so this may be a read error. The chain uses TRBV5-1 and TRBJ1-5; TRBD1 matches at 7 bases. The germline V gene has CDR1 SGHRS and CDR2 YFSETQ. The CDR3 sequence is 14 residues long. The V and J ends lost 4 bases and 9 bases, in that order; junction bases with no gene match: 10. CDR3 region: CASSPGTEDRPQHF. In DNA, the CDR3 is TGCGCCAGCAGCCCAGGGACAGAAGATCGGCCCCAGCATTTT.

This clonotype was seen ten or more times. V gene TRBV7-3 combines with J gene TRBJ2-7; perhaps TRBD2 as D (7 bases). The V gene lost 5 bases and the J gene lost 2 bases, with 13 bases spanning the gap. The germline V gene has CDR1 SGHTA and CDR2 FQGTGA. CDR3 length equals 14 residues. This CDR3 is CASSPLGGAYEQYF. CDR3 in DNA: TGTGCCAGCAGCCCCCTAGGGGGGGCCTACGAGCAGTACTTC.

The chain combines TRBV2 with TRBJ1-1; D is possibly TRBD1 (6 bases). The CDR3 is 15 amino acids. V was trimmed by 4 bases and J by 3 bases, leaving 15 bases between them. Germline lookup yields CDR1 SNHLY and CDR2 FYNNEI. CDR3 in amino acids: CASSARTGAYTEAFF. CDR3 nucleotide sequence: TGTGCCAGCAGTGCTAGGACGGGGGCCTACACTGAAGCTTTCTTT.

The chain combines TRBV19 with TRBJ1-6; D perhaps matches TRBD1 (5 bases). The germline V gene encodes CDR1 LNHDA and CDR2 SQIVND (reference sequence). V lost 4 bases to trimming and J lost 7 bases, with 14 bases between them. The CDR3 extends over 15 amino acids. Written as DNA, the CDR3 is TGTGCCAGTAGTAATTCCGGGACGAAGAATTCACCCCTCCACTTT. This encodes CASSNSGTKNSPLHF.

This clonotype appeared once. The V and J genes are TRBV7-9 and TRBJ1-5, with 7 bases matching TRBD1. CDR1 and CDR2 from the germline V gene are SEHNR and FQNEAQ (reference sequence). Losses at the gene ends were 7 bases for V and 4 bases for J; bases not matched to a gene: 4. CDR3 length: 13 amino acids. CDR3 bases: TGTGCCAGCATGAAGGGACAGAATCAGCCCCAGCATTTT. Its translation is CASMKGQNQPQHF.

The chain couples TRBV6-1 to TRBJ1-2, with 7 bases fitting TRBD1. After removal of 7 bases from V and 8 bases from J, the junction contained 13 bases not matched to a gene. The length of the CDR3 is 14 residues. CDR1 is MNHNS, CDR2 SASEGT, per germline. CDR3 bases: TGTGCCAGCACCGACAGGGACCTTTTTAGAGGCTACACCTTC. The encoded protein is CASTDRDLFRGYTF.

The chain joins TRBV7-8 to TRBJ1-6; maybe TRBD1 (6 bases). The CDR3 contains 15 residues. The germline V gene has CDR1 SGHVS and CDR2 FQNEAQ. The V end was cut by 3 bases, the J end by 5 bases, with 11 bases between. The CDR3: CASSLGAGDNSPLHF. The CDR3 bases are TGTGCCAGCAGCTTGGGGGCGGGGGATAATTCACCCCTCCACTTT.